Following are 31 T cell receptor beta chains from one sample sequenced in a study of blood T cell repertoires in COVID-19. Sequencing used immunoSEQ multiplex PCR; TCRdb keeps in-frame clones, though not all of them. The sample contains about 280,000 clones, 85% of which appear only once. Sequences were obtained from peripheral blood. The receptors come from a man aged 45-65 years with active or convalescent COVID-19.

The CDR3 loop reads CATSAASRTSTDTQYF. The CDR3 region has the DNA TGTGCCACCAGTGCGGCCAGCAGGACTAGCACAGATACGCAGTATTTT. The chain combines TRBV24-1 with TRBJ2-3, with a possible D match to TRBD2 (5 bases). Per germline, CDR1 KGHDR and CDR2 SFDVKD. The length of the CDR3 is 16 residues. Trimming took 5 bases from V and 0 from J, leaving 14 bases between them.

This chain joins TRBV12-5 and TRBJ1-1; 7 bases match TRBD1. The CDR3 has 14 amino acids. CDR1 and CDR2 (germline): LGHNT, FRNRAP. J lost 4 bases, V lost 0 bases, and 2 bases had no gene match. The CDR3 coding sequence is TGTGCTAGTGGTTTGGTGACAGGGAGCACTGAAGCTTTCTTT. Translation: CASGLVTGSTEAFF.

The chain links TRBV18 to TRBJ2-2; D unclear. CDR1 and CDR2 from the germline V gene are KGHSH and LQKENI. There are 16 residues in the CDR3. The ends were cut back, 3 bases at V and 1 base at J, with 12 bases in the middle. CDR3 in amino acids: CASSPFEVLNTGELFF. The CDR3 DNA follows: TGTGCCAGCTCACCTTTCGAGGTCCTGAACACCGGGGAGCTGTTTTTT. Drawing the rest from reference TRBV18 and TRBJ2-2, the complete variable domain is NAGVMQNPRHLVRRRGQEARLRCSPMKGHSHVYWYRQLPEEGLKFMVYLQKENIIDESGMPKERFSAEFPKEGPSILRIQQVVRGDSAAYFCASSPFEVLNTGELFFGEGSRLTVL.

V gene TRBV6-5 combines with J gene TRBJ2-2; TRBD2 might be the D (5 bases). The ends were cut back, 7 bases at V and 4 bases at J, with 16 bases in the middle. CDR3 length: 15 residues. Per the germline V gene, CDR1 is MNHEY and CDR2 is SVGAGI. This chain's CDR3 is CASKRADSGTGELFF. CDR3 coding DNA: TGTGCCAGCAAACGGGCGGACTCGGGCACCGGGGAGCTGTTTTTT.

The rearrangement joins TRBV5-5 to TRBJ1-4; tentative D call: TRBD1 (6 bases). The CDR3 has 18 residues. The V end lost 4 bases, the J end lost 2 bases, and 21 bases lay between the germline ends. Germline CDR1 SGHKS, CDR2 YYEKEE (reference sequence). The CDR3 reads CASSGVAPTGSTNEKLFF. DNA for the CDR3: TGTGCCAGCAGCGGAGTGGCGCCTACAGGGAGTACTAATGAAAAACTGTTTTTT.

This chain uses TRBV10-3 with TRBJ1-4; a weak D match, TRBD1 (5 bases). V shed 11 bases and J shed 8 bases, with 18 bases lying between them. The CDR3 has 13 residues. In germline, CDR1 is ENHRY, CDR2 SYGVKD. CDR3 bases: TGTGCCTGCCGTCCGGGGGACGGGGAAAAACTGTTTTTT. This codes for CACRPGDGEKLFF.

The chain carries TRBV10-3 and TRBJ2-1; 8 nucleotides agree with TRBD2. Trimming removed 4 bases from V and 7 bases from J; junction bases left unmatched: 9. The CDR3 extends over 15 amino acids. Per the germline V gene, CDR1 is ENHRY and CDR2 is SYGVKD. The CDR3 bases are TGTGCCATCAGTGCCCCCGGGACTAGAAAAAATGAGCAGTTCTTC. Translation: CAISAPGTRKNEQFF.

This sequence joins TRBV5-5 and TRBJ2-7, with D tentatively TRBD1 (6 bases). The germline V gene has CDR1 SGHKS and CDR2 YYEKEE (reference sequence). V was shortened by 2 bases and J by 3 bases, with 21 bases between the two germline ends. The CDR3 is 17 amino acids. CDR3: CASSFFPGTSKNYEQYF. For the CDR3, the DNA is TGTGCCAGCAGCTTTTTCCCCGGGACATCCAAAAACTACGAGCAGTACTTC. The entire variable domain, with the rest obtained from reference TRBV5-5 and TRBJ2-7, is as follows: DAGVTQSPTHLIKTRGQQVTLRCSPISGHKSVSWYQQVLGQGPQFIFQYYEKEERGRGNFPDRFSARQFPNYSSELNVNALLLGDSALYLCASSFFPGTSKNYEQYFGPGTRLTVT.

The rearrangement uses TRBV6-5 and TRBJ1-2; possibly TRBD1 for D (6 bases). Germline V gives CDR1 MNHEY, CDR2 SVGAGI. V lost 7 bases, J lost 4 bases, and 10 bases lay in between. The CDR3 is made up of 12 amino acids. The CDR3 is CASKTGSYGYTF. The CDR3 DNA reads TGTGCCAGCAAAACAGGGAGCTATGGCTACACCTTC.

This clone appeared a single time. The genes are TRBV6-5 and TRBJ1-3; tentatively, D is TRBD1 (5 bases). The CDR3 length is 15 residues. Trimming took 7 bases from V and 7 from J, leaving 20 bases between them. CDR1 and CDR2 (germline): MNHEY, SVGAGI. CDR3 region: CASTNRGGGGNTIYF. CDR3 DNA sequence: TGTGCCAGCACCAATCGGGGGGGTGGAGGGAACACCATATATTTT.

The gene calls are TRBV24-1 and TRBJ2-1; no clear D. With 3 bases removed from V and 7 bases from J, the gap between germline ends came to 6 bases. This CDR3 is 12 amino acids long. Germline loops: CDR1 KGHDR, CDR2 SFDVKD. CDR3 sequence reads: CATSDPLNEQFF. The CDR3 bases are TGTGCCACCAGTGATCCCCTTAATGAGCAGTTCTTC.

V usage is TRBV2 and J usage is TRBJ2-3; D unresolved. This CDR3 contains 11 residues. The germline V gene has CDR1 SNHLY and CDR2 FYNNEI. The V gene lost 8 bases and the J gene lost 6 bases, with 9 bases spanning the gap. This CDR3 is CASRSRDTQYF. CDR3 coding DNA: TGTGCCAGCCGTAGTCGGGATACGCAGTATTTT.

The sample holds one count of this clone. This chain connects TRBV11-3 to TRBJ2-1; 10 bases fit TRBD1. Germline loops: CDR1 SGHNT, CDR2 YENEEA. V shed 1 base, J shed 1 base, and the junction held 10 bases outside the gene matches. The CDR3 covers 19 residues. CDR3 residues: CASSLGSGTGEGSYNEQFF. CDR3 nucleotide sequence: TGTGCCAGCAGCTTAGGGTCCGGGACAGGGGAAGGGTCCTACAATGAGCAGTTCTTC.

This clone was counted a few times. This chain joins TRBV9 and TRBJ2-7; D possibly corresponds to TRBD2 (6 bases). The germline CDR1 and CDR2 sequences are SGDLS and YYNGEE. The V end lost 4 bases, the J end lost 5 bases, and 25 bases lay between the germline ends. This CDR3 has 17 residues. The CDR3 is CASSSSGGRSPTDEQYF. The DNA for the CDR3 is TGTGCCAGCAGCTCGTCTGGGGGGAGGTCCCCTACCGACGAGCAGTACTTC.

This chain joins TRBV11-2 and TRBJ1-1; D perhaps matches TRBD1 (5 bases). The CDR3 covers 14 residues. The germline V gene has CDR1 SGHAT and CDR2 FQNNGV. V was trimmed by 3 bases and J by 1 base, leaving 9 bases between them. This CDR3 is CASSLTETNTEAFF. CDR3 nucleotide sequence: TGTGCCAGCAGCTTGACAGAGACGAACACTGAAGCTTTCTTT.

V is TRBV10-1 and J is TRBJ2-3; TRBD1 matches at 7 bases. From germline, CDR1 is WNHNN and CDR2 SYGVQD (reference sequence). Trimming at V came to 5 bases and at J to 3 bases, leaving 11 bases not matched to a gene. The CDR3 contains 16 residues. The CDR3 reads CASSSRGRGLTDTQYF. The CDR3 coding sequence is TGCGCCAGCAGTTCGAGGGGAAGGGGGCTGACAGATACGCAGTATTTT.

The chain employs TRBV15 and TRBJ1-2, with D uncertain. This CDR3 has 13 residues. With 0 bases removed from V and 4 bases from J, the gap between germline ends came to 6 bases. The germline CDR1 and CDR2 sequences are LNHNV and YYDKDF (reference sequence). CDR3 coding DNA: TGTGCCACCAGCAGAGACTTTTCCTATGGCTACACCTTC. Translated, it gives CATSRDFSYGYTF.

This chain uses TRBV11-2 with TRBJ2-7; D is undetermined. Between the trimmed V and J ends, which lost 7 bases and 1 base, there was a span of 11 bases. Germline V CDR1 and CDR2: SGHAT, FQNNGV. This CDR3 contains 13 residues. The CDR3 is CASTSIGSYEQYF. The CDR3 nucleotides are TGTGCCAGCACCTCTATCGGTTCCTACGAGCAGTACTTC.

V gene TRBV4-3 combines with J gene TRBJ1-6, with D unclear. Trimming removed 6 bases at V and 0 bases at J, with 21 bases between. This CDR3 spans 19 amino acids. CDR1 is LGHNA, CDR2 YSLEER, per germline. In nucleotides, the CDR3 is TGCGCCAGCAGACTAATCACGAGCTTCAGTAGCTCCTATAATTCACCCCTCCACTTT. Translation: CASRLITSFSSSYNSPLHF.

J is TRBJ2-3 and V is TRBV7-6; no reliable D call. Trimming left V 3 bases short and J 3 bases short, with 7 bases between. Per germline, CDR1 SGHVS and CDR2 FNYEAQ. The CDR3 sequence is 13 residues long. This CDR3 is CASSFLRTDTQYF. In DNA, the CDR3 is TGTGCCAGCAGCTTTCTACGGACAGATACGCAGTATTTT.

V gene TRBV5-4 combines with J gene TRBJ2-5, with 9 bases identical to TRBD2. The CDR3 totals 17 residues. Germline CDR1 SGHNT, CDR2 YYREEE (reference sequence). Unmatched junction bases numbered 12, after V lost 2 bases and J lost 4 bases. CDR3 sequence (DNA): TGTGCCAGCAGCTTTATTATAGCGGGAGAAGTGCGAGAGACCCAGTACTTC. Translation: CASSFIIAGEVRETQYF. Filled out from reference TRBV5-4 and TRBJ2-5, the complete variable domain reads ETGVTQSPTHLIKTRGQQVTLRCSSQSGHNTVSWYQQALGQGPQFIFQYYREEENGRGNFPPRFSGLQFPNYSSELNVNALELDDSALYLCASSFIIAGEVRETQYFGPGTRLLVL.

The chain couples TRBV11-1 to TRBJ2-2, with 7 bases lining up with TRBD1. The V segment lost 5 bases and the J segment 4 bases; nucleotides outside the gene matches: 7. The CDR3 spans 15 residues. Germline CDR1 SGHAT, CDR2 FQDESV (reference sequence). In DNA, the CDR3 is TGTGCCAGCAGCAGACGGGACAGCACCACCGGGGAGCTGTTTTTT. Its translation: CASSRRDSTTGELFF.

The chain uses TRBV7-9 and TRBJ2-3, with a possible D match to TRBD2 (6 bases). The CDR3 has 12 amino acids. The germline CDR1 and CDR2 sequences are SEHNR and FQNEAQ (reference sequence). The V and J ends lost 6 bases and 2 bases respectively, with 6 bases between them. DNA for the CDR3: TGTGCCAGCAGGGACTACACAGATACGCAGTATTTT. Its translation is CASRDYTDTQYF.

Only one count was recorded for this clone. CDR3 in DNA: TGTGCCAGCAGCGAGACGGGAGTGGGAGATACGCAGTATTTT. Translating it yields CASSETGVGDTQYF. The chain combines TRBV11-2 with TRBJ2-3, with D maybe TRBD2 (6 bases). V was clipped by 5 bases and J by 5 bases, with 14 bases between them. CDR1 is SGHAT, CDR2 FQNNGV, per germline. This CDR3 comprises 14 residues.

This clone showed up just once. The chain has TRBV19 and TRBJ2-5; 7 bases align to TRBD2. The germline CDR1 and CDR2 sequences are LNHDA and SQIVND (reference sequence). Trimming removed 5 bases from V and 4 bases from J; junction bases left unmatched: 7. The CDR3 is 14 amino acids. The CDR3 protein is CASSRGGRSETQYF. CDR3 nucleotides: TGTGCCAGTAGTCGGGGAGGGCGGTCAGAGACCCAGTACTTC.

This chain joins TRBV5-1 and TRBJ2-4; D may be TRBD2 (5 bases). Between the trimmed V and J ends, which lost 2 bases and 7 bases, there was a span of 13 bases. The CDR3 has 14 residues. Germline V gene lookup returns CDR1 SGHRS and CDR2 YFSETQ. CDR3: CASSFEGMNNIQYF. CDR3 in DNA: TGCGCCAGCAGCTTTGAGGGAATGAATAACATTCAGTACTTC.

The chain is built from TRBV28 and TRBJ1-6; weak D call: TRBD1 (5 bases). The CDR3 spans 14 residues. The germline V gene encodes CDR1 MDHEN and CDR2 SYDVKM. Trimming left V 6 bases short and J 2 bases short, with 8 bases between. CDR3 in amino acids: CASRQGTYNSPLHF. In DNA form, the CDR3 reads TGTGCCAGCAGGCAGGGTACCTATAATTCACCCCTCCACTTT.

The V call is TRBV3-1 (or the pseudogene TRBV3-2), the J call TRBJ2-5; D might be TRBD1 (5 bases). V dropped 0 bases and J dropped 7 bases, with 15 bases sitting between them. CDR3 length equals 15 residues. CDR1 and CDR2 (germline): LGHDT, YNNKEL (reference sequence). CDR3 DNA sequence: TGTGCCAGCAGCCAAGATCAAAACAGGCCAGGGACCCAGTACTTC. Amino acid sequence: CASSQDQNRPGTQYF.

The CDR3 DNA reads TGTGCCAGCAGCCCGCGTCGGCCGACAGGGGTCGAGCAGTACTTC. This sequence encodes CASSPRRPTGVEQYF. The rearrangement links TRBV5-8 to TRBJ2-7; 8 positions agree with TRBD1. This CDR3 contains 15 residues. Germline V gene lookup returns CDR1 SGHTS and CDR2 YDEGEE. Trimming at V came to 4 bases and at J to 6 bases, leaving 12 bases not matched to a gene.

This clone has a handful of counts. This rearrangement joins TRBV7-8 to TRBJ2-1; D not resolved. Germline V gene lookup returns CDR1 SGHVS and CDR2 FQNEAQ. The length of the CDR3 is 13 residues. Trimming stripped 1 base from V and 4 bases from J, with 5 bases between. The CDR3 loop is CASSLDSYNEQFF. CDR3 sequence (DNA): TGTGCCAGCAGCTTAGACAGTTACAATGAGCAGTTCTTC.

The chain recombines TRBV29-1 with TRBJ2-5; 15 bases are a match to TRBD2. CDR1 is SQVTM and CDR2 is ANQGSEA in the germline V gene. This CDR3 is 20 amino acids long. Trimming at V came to 1 base and at J to 2 bases, leaving 14 bases not matched to a gene. The CDR3 sequence is CSVEAPGLAGGPWVQETQYF. DNA of the CDR3: TGCAGCGTTGAAGCCCCAGGACTAGCGGGAGGGCCTTGGGTGCAAGAGACCCAGTACTTC. Full variable domain (outside the CDR3, taken from reference TRBV29-1 and TRBJ2-5): SAVISQKPSRDICQRGTSLTIQCQVDSQVTMMFWYRQQPGQSLTLIATANQGSEATYESGFVIDKFPISRPNLTFSTLTVSNMSPEDSSIYLCSVEAPGLAGGPWVQETQYFGPGTRLLVL.